The 18 T cell receptor beta chains reported below all come from one sample, sequenced in a study of early T cells in non-severe SARS-CoV-2 infection. TCRdb called the 5' RACE reads again in MiXCR, with one record for every CDR3 protein. The table has roughly 45,000 distinct CDR3 sequences, about 10% seen once. The sample consisted of whole blood. Receptors originate from an adult who was a healthcare worker with PCR-confirmed SARS-CoV-2 infection or an uninfected control (not recorded which).

In its sample, this clonotype was seen many times. The chain combines TRBV5-4 with TRBJ2-3; D gene unclear. The CDR3 has 15 amino acids. Germline CDR1 SGHNT, CDR2 YYREEE (reference sequence). The V end lost 2 bases, the J end lost 4 bases, and 14 bases lay between the germline ends. The CDR3: CASSFIIGVADTQYF. The CDR3 DNA reads as TGTGCCAGCAGCTTTATCATCGGTGTAGCAGATACGCAGTATTTT.

The gene calls are TRBV11-2 and TRBJ2-2; weak D call: TRBD2 (6 bases). Germline V gene lookup returns CDR1 SGHAT and CDR2 FQNNGV. The CDR3 contains 14 residues. Trimming took 5 bases from V and 6 from J, leaving 13 bases between them. The CDR3 DNA reads as TGTGCCAGCAGCCGTAGCGGTCTGGCCGGGGAGCTGTTTTTT. It specifies CASSRSGLAGELFF.

This clonotype was seen only a few times. J is TRBJ2-7 and V is TRBV13; the D gene is possibly TRBD1 (5 bases). CDR1 and CDR2 from the germline V gene are PRHDT and FYEKMQ (reference sequence). V was pared by 3 bases and J by 6 bases, with 12 bases between. CDR3 size: 13 residues. This CDR3 reads CASSFFGRGEQYF. The CDR3, as DNA: TGTGCCAGCAGCTTCTTCGGTAGGGGCGAGCAGTACTTC.

This clonotype appeared a few times. The J gene is TRBJ2-1, the V gene TRBV6-5; 8 bases match TRBD1. The CDR3 covers 17 residues. Germline V gene data show CDR1 as MNHEY and CDR2 as SVGAGI. The V segment lost 2 bases and the J segment 7 bases; nucleotides outside the gene matches: 13. The CDR3 DNA sequence: TGTGCCAGCAGTTACAATTTAGGACAGGGAATTATAAATGAGCAGTTCTTC. Protein: CASSYNLGQGIINEQFF.

The CDR3 region has the DNA TGTGCTAGTGGTTTGGGACCCAATGAGCAGTTCTTC. This gives the protein CASGLGPNEQFF. The chain carries TRBV12-5 and TRBJ2-1; D gene uncertain. The CDR3 loop spans 12 amino acids. CDR1 is LGHNT and CDR2 is FRNRAP in the germline V gene. Trimming removed 1 base from V and 6 bases from J, with 4 bases in between.

This clonotype occurred a few times. The chain links TRBV6-5 to TRBJ1-4, with 7 bases fitting TRBD1. V shed 6 bases, J shed 8 bases, and the junction held 9 bases outside the gene matches. Germline V gene lookup returns CDR1 MNHEY and CDR2 SVGAGI. The CDR3 spans 14 residues. CDR3: CASRTGDFAEKLFF. In DNA, the CDR3 is TGTGCCAGCAGAACAGGGGATTTCGCAGAAAAACTGTTTTTT.

This clonotype has just a few counts. This chain joins TRBV5-1 and TRBJ2-7, with TRBD2 matching 10 bases. The germline gives CDR1 SGHRS, CDR2 YFSETQ. Trimming cost V 4 bases and J 3 bases; bases outside gene matches: 7. The CDR3 spans 15 residues. CDR3 protein: CASSPWASGGYEQYF. Written as DNA, the CDR3 is TGCGCCAGCAGCCCTTGGGCTAGCGGGGGCTACGAGCAGTACTTC.

This clonotype was observed many times. This rearrangement joins TRBV7-2 to TRBJ1-5; D is unclear. V dropped 2 bases and J dropped 3 bases, with 5 bases sitting between them. Germline V lookup: CDR1 SGHTA, CDR2 FQGNSA. The CDR3 runs to 13 residues. This chain's CDR3 is CASSLLPNQPQHF. The CDR3 DNA reads as TGTGCCAGCAGCTTATTACCCAATCAGCCCCAGCATTTT.

This clonotype was recorded at least ten times. This chain links TRBV13 with TRBJ2-3; D may be TRBD2 (6 bases). The CDR3 runs to 16 residues. Trimming left V 4 bases short and J 0 bases short, with 14 bases between. Germline V gene lookup returns CDR1 PRHDT and CDR2 FYEKMQ (reference sequence). DNA for the CDR3: TGTGCCAGCAGCTCCGGGGGTGCCCCTAGCACAGATACGCAGTATTTT. Its protein is CASSSGGAPSTDTQYF. The variable domain in full, with the rest retrieved from reference TRBV13 and TRBJ2-3, is AAGVIQSPRHLIKEKRETATLKCYPIPRHDTVYWYQQGPGQDPQFLISFYEKMQSDKGSIPDRFSAQQFSDYHSELNMSSLELGDSALYFCASSSGGAPSTDTQYFGPGTRLTVL.

J is TRBJ2-3 and V is TRBV6-5; D gene uncertain. This CDR3 has 13 amino acids. V lost 6 bases to trimming and J lost 5 bases, with 12 bases between them. Germline lookup yields CDR1 MNHEY and CDR2 SVGAGI. The CDR3 sequence: CASSNKREDTQYF. The CDR3 DNA follows: TGTGCCAGCAGCAACAAGAGAGAAGATACGCAGTATTTT.

The V gene is TRBV6-2 or TRBV6-3, the J gene TRBJ2-1; D unresolved. This CDR3 has 12 residues. CDR1 MNHEY and CDR2 SVGEGT come from the germline V gene. Trimming stripped 0 bases from V and 15 bases from J, with 12 bases between. The CDR3 DNA reads TGTGCCAGCAGTTACTCGAAGGAGTTTCGGTTCTTC. Protein sequence: CASSYSKEFRFF.

This clonotype was detected ten times or more. At one end the junction does not follow the germline gene, possibly because of a read error. The CDR3 is CASSAVWGGPPDTQYF. CDR3 coding DNA: TGTGCTAGCAGCGCCGTTTGGGGGGGGCCCCCAGATACGCAGTATTTT. This chain links TRBV7-7 with TRBJ2-3; D is perhaps TRBD2 (7 bases). The germline V gene has CDR1 SSHAT and CDR2 FNYEAQ (reference sequence). The CDR3 totals 16 residues.

V is TRBV10-3 and J is TRBJ1-1; 8 bases agree with TRBD1. The ends lost 0 bases at V and 6 bases at J; junction bases unmatched: 3. This CDR3 region has 14 residues. In germline, CDR1 is ENHRY, CDR2 SYGVKD. The CDR3 region has the DNA TGTGCCATCAGTGAGTCGGTACAGGGGGCTGAAGCTTTCTTT. Its translation is CAISESVQGAEAFF.

This clonotype showed up just a few times. The V and J genes are TRBV5-1 and TRBJ2-7; TRBD2 might be the D (5 bases). V was pared by 1 base and J by 7 bases, with 12 bases between. CDR1 is SGHRS and CDR2 is YFSETQ in the germline V gene. The CDR3 extends over 13 amino acids. The CDR3 loop reads CASSLTVSGEQYF. Here the CDR3 DNA reads TGCGCCAGCAGCTTGACTGTCTCGGGAGAGCAGTACTTC.

In its sample, this clonotype was seen once. CDR3 DNA sequence: TGTGCCAGCAGTTTTCGTGGGGGTACTGAAGCTTTCTTT. It encodes CASSFRGGTEAFF. J is TRBJ1-1 and V is TRBV28; a possible D gene is TRBD1 (5 bases). V was trimmed by 3 bases and J by 5 bases, leaving 10 bases between them. Per the germline V gene, CDR1 is MDHEN and CDR2 is SYDVKM. The CDR3 sequence is 13 residues long.

In its sample, this clonotype was seen a few times. This chain joins TRBV3-1 and TRBJ1-4, with 8 nucleotides matching TRBD1. Germline CDR1 LGHDT, CDR2 YNNKEL (reference sequence). J was trimmed by 7 bases and V by 1 base; bases with no gene match: 8. The CDR3 is made up of 16 amino acids. DNA for the CDR3: TGTGCCAGCAGCCAAGGCGACAGGGGTGGGAGTGAAAAACTGTTTTTT. It is translated as CASSQGDRGGSEKLFF.

The sample holds many counts of this clonotype. V gene TRBV30 combines with J gene TRBJ1-2, with D possibly being TRBD1 (5 bases). With 7 bases removed from V and 8 bases from J, the gap between germline ends came to 20 bases. Germline V gene sequence: CDR1 GTSNPN, CDR2 SVGIG (reference sequence). CDR3 length: 13 amino acids. The CDR3 nucleotides read TGTGCCTACGACTCGACCTGGGGGTTCGGCTACACCTTC. This translates into CAYDSTWGFGYTF.

This clonotype has more than one count but fewer than ten. V gene TRBV3-1 combines with J gene TRBJ2-1; D may be TRBD2 (5 bases). Germline V gene sequence: CDR1 LGHDT, CDR2 YNNKEL (reference sequence). The CDR3 runs to 16 residues. V was cut by 3 bases and J by 8 bases, with 20 bases left in between. CDR3 sequence reads: CASSHAGERPLDEQFF. In DNA, the CDR3 is TGTGCCAGCAGCCATGCGGGCGAGAGGCCCCTTGATGAGCAGTTCTTC.